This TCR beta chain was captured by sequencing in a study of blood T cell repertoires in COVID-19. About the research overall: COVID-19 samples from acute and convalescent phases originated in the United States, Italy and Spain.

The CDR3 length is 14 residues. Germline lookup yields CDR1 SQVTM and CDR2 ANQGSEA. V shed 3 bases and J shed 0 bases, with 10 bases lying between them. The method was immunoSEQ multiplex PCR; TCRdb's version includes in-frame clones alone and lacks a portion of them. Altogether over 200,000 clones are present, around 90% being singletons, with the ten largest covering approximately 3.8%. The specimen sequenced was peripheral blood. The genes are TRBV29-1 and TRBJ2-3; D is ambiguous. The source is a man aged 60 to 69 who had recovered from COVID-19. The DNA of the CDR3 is TGCAGCGTTGACAGGCCCTCCAGCACAGATACGCAGTATTTT. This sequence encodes CSVDRPSSTDTQYF.